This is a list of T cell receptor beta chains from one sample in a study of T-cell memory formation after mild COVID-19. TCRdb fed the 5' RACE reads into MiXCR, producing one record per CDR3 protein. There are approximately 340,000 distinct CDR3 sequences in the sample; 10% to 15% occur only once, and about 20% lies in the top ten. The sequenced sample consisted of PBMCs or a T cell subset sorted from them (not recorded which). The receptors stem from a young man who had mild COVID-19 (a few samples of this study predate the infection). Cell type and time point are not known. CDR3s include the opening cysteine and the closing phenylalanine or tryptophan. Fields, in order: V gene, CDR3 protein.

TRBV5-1,CASSLAGGSSDTQYF
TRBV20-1,CSAREAEQPQHF
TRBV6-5,CATGQHNEQFF
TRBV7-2,CASSPRGAGSVTGELFF
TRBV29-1,CSVGHGTSGGIEETQYF
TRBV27,CASSRTANYGYTF
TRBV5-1,CASSLFFSGEETQYF
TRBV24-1,CATSEGQGLDTQYF
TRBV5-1,CASSRGTRPGEQFF
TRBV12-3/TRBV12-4,CASSPEEETQYF
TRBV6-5,CASSYSFLRDSQETQYF